The TCR beta chain described here comes from a study of naive and memory T cell subsets. Four subsets defined by CD45RA and CD27 were sorted after CD3, CD4, CD8 and live/dead staining. Regarding this clonotype: The antigen is not known.

Points from the study as a whole: A clonotype means one alpha or beta sequence, not an alpha/beta pair. Naive repertoires, especially CD8, held a few larger clonotypes, possibly memory cells re-expressing CD45RA.

The beta constant-region primer was an equimolar mix of two oligonucleotides covering TRBC1 and TRBC2. Four rounds of PCR amplified the ligated cDNA using nested alpha and beta constant-region primers plus SP2. An oligonucleotide with the SP2 primer and a 12-nucleotide UMI was ligated to the cDNA 3' end. TCRdb fed the UMI-ligation and nested PCR reads into MiXCR, producing one record per CDR3 protein. The table lists over 110,000 distinct CDR3 sequences, approximately 18% of them singletons, with roughly 0.63% in the top ten. This sequence originates from a human donor in good health. The sample taken for sequencing was naive CD8+ T cells from blood.

This CDR3 reads CASSYGVAVNTGELFF. As DNA, the CDR3 is TGTGCCAGCAGTTACGGGGTAGCGGTGAACACCGGGGAGCTGTTTTTT. V gene TRBV6-5 combines with J gene TRBJ2-2; tentative D call: TRBD2 (6 bases). The CDR3 consists of 16 residues. Looked up from germline, CDR1 is MNHEY and CDR2 is SVGAGI. Trimming stripped 2 bases from V and 1 base from J, with 11 bases between.